This TCR beta chain was sequenced in a study of response to subunit inactivated influenza vaccine. This CDR3 is 16 amino acids long. V lost 3 bases, J lost 2 bases, and 11 bases lay in between. TCRdb called the RT-PCR reads again in MiXCR, with one record for every CDR3 protein. Of 650,000 to 800,000 distinct CDR3 sequences detected, 14% appear once; the ten largest clones hold 6% to 8%. Findings of the study overall: Researchers suggested that each seasonal influenza vaccination recruits few new T cells.

This clonotype has more than one count but fewer than ten. No antigen is known for it. The sequences come from PBMCs from blood, collected roughly 2 weeks before vaccination. The chain recombines TRBV12-3 or TRBV12-4 with TRBJ1-6; tentative D call: TRBD1 (5 bases). This sequence was found in a middle-aged man who received an inactivated influenza vaccine. The CDR3 nucleotides read TGTGCCAGCAGTTTCGGGGCAGGGCCCTATAATTCACCCCTCCACTTT. Translated, it gives CASSFGAGPYNSPLHF.